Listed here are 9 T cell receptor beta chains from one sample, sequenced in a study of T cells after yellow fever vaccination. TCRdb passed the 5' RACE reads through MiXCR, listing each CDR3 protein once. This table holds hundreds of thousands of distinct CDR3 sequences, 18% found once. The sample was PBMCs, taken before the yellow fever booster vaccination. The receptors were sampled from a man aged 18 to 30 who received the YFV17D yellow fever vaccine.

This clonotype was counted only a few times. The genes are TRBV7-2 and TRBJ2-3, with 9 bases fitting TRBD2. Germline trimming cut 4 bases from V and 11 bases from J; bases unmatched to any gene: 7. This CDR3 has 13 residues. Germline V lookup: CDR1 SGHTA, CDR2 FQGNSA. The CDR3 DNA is TGTGCCAGCAGCTCCTTAGCGGGGGTTATGCAGTATTTT. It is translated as CASSSLAGVMQYF. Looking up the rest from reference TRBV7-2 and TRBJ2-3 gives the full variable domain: GAGVSQSPSNKVTEKGKDVELRCDPISGHTALYWYRQSLGQGLEFLIYFQGNSAPDKSGLPSDRFSAERTGGSVSTLTIQRTQQEDSAVYLCASSSLAGVMQYFGPGTRLTVL.

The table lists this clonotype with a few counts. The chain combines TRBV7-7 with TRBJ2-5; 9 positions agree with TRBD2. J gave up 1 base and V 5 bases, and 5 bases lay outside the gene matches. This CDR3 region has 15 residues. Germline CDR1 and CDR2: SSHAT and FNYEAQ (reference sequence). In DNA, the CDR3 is TGTGCCAGCAGCCAGCGGGGGGCCCTCCAAGAGACCCAGTACTTC. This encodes CASSQRGALQETQYF. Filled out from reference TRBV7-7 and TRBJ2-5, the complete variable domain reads GAGVSQSPRYKVTKRGQDVTLRCDPISSHATLYWYQQALGQGPEFLTYFNYEAQPDKSGLPSDRFSAERPEGSISTLTIQRTEQRDSAMYRCASSQRGALQETQYFGPGTRLLVL.

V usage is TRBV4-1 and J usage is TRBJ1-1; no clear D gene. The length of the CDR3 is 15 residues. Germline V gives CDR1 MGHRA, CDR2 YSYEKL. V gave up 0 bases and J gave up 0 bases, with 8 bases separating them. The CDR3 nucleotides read TGCGCCAGCAGCCAAGATCCGGCGGTGAACACTGAAGCTTTCTTT. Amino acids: CASSQDPAVNTEAFF.

The DNA of the CDR3 is TGCGCCAGCAGCCACCGTTTGGGGGGCTCTGGAAACACCATATATTTT. Translating it yields CASSHRLGGSGNTIYF. V is TRBV4-3 and J is TRBJ1-3; TRBD1 might be the D (5 bases). CDR3 length: 16 residues. CDR1 is LGHNA, CDR2 YSLEER, per germline. Trimming cost V 3 bases and J 0 bases, with 12 bases left between them.

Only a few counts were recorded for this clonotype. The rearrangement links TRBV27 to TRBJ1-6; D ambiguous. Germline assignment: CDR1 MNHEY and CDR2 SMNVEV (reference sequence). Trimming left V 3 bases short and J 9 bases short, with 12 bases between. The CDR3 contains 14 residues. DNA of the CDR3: TGTGCCAGCAGTTTGACGGGTAGAATTTCACCCCTCCACTTT. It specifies CASSLTGRISPLHF.

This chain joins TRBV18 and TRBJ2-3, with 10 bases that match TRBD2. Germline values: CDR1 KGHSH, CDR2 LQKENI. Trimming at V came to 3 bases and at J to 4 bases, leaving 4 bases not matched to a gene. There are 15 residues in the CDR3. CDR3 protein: CASSPGLAPPDTQYF. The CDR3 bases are TGTGCCAGCTCACCGGGACTAGCGCCCCCAGATACGCAGTATTTT.

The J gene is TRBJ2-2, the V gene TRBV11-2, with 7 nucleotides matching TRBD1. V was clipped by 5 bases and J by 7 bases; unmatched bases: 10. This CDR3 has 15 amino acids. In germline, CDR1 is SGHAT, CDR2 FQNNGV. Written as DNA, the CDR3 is TGTGCCAGCAGCCGCCCCAGGGGGAGAATCGGGGAGCTGTTTTTT. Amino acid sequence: CASSRPRGRIGELFF.

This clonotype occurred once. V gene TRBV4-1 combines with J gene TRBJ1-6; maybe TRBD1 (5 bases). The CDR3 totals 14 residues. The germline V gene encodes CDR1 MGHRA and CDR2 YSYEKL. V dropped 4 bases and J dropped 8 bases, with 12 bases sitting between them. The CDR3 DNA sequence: TGCGCCAGCAGCCGGGGGACTCTGGATTCACCCCTCCACTTT. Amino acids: CASSRGTLDSPLHF.

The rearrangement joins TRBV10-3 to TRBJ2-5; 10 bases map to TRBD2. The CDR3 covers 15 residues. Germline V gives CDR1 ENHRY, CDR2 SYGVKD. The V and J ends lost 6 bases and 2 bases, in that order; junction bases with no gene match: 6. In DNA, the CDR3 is TGTGCCATCAGAAGCAGCGGGGGGGATCAAGAGACCCAGTACTTC. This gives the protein CAIRSSGGDQETQYF.